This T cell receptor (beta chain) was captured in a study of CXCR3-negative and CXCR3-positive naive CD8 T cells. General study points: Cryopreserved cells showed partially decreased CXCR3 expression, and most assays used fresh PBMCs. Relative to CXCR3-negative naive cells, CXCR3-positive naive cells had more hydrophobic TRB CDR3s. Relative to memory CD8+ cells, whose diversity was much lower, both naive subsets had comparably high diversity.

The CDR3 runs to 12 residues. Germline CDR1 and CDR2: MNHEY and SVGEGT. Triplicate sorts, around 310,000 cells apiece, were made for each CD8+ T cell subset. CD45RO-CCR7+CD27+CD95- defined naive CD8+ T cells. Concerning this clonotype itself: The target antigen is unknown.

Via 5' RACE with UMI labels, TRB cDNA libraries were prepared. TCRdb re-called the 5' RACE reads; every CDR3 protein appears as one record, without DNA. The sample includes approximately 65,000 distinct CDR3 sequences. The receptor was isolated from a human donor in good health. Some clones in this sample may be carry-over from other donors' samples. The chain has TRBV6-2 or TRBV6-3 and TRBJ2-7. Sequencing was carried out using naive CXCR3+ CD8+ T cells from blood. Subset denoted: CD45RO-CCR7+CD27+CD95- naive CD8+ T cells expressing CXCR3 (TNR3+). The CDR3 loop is CASGRQVYEQYF.